This record covers a single TCR beta chain. What it binds is not known. TCRdb keeps only in-frame clones here, not all; method: immunoSEQ multiplex PCR. The sample records some 200,000 clones, just over 90% being singletons. The germline CDR1 and CDR2 sequences are MDHEN and SYDVKM. The CDR3 totals 15 residues. V was pared by 2 bases and J by 0 bases, with 10 bases between. This sample is drawn from a study of T cell responses to AZD1222 COVID-19 vaccine. Study-level results: The peak T cell response came first, and repertoires were sampled only after it. A mostly white British donor set with more females was recruited, and clonal diversity was possibly underestimated. Reportedly, nearly half the spike-specific TCRs target unmutated variant regions. Among AZD1222 vaccinees, only five to seven were seropositive at baseline.

The sequencing used peripheral blood, collected on day 0 of AZD1222 vaccination. The chain couples TRBV28 to TRBJ1-1; D ambiguous. The receptor's source is an adult in good health. This chain's CDR3 is CASSLGSAMNTEAFF. As DNA, the CDR3 is TGTGCCAGCAGTTTAGGGTCAGCTATGAACACTGAAGCTTTCTTT.